A selection of T cell receptor beta chains follows, all from one sample in a study of OX40 agonist ivuxolimab in advanced cancers. Method: immunoSEQ multiplex PCR; TCRdb's copy keeps in-frame clones and lacks some. The repertoire has around 60,000 clones, approximately 89% of them found once; the top ten carry about 0.46%. Source: CD4+ or CD8+ T cells sorted from blood, taken in a trial of the OX40 agonist ivuxolimab. The receptors originated from an adult with an advanced solid tumor such as melanoma, head and neck, liver or kidney cancer. Both conserved end residues are part of each CDR3. Fields, in order: D gene, clone size, V gene, J gene, CDR3 DNA, CDR3 protein. The D gene is left open where the match is weak. Clone size appears in some rows only: once, few, many, or a class for an expanded clone.

D: NA
size: NA
V: TRBV16
J: TRBJ2-3
DNA: TGTGCCAGCAGCCTTGGTACAGGCACAGATACGCAGTATTTT
CDR3: CASSLGTGTDTQYF

D: NA
size: NA
V: TRBV6-5
J: TRBJ1-1
DNA: TGTGCCAGCACCCCCGGACAGAACACTGAAGCTTTCTTT
CDR3: CASTPGQNTEAFF

D: NA
size: NA
V: TRBV6-5
J: TRBJ1-1
DNA: TGTGCCAGCAGTTACTCTAGTACAGTGAACACTGAAGCTTTCTTT
CDR3: CASSYSSTVNTEAFF

D: TRBD1
size: NA
V: TRBV11-2
J: TRBJ2-5
DNA: TGTGCCAGCAGTACCGGGACAGGGACTTTAGGGGGCCAGTACTTC
CDR3: CASSTGTGTLGGQYF

D: NA
size: NA
V: TRBV5-8
J: TRBJ2-1
DNA: TGTGCCAGCAGCTTACGGGACACCAAAAATGAGCAGTTCTTC
CDR3: CASSLRDTKNEQFF

D: NA
size: NA
V: TRBV18
J: TRBJ2-3
DNA: TGTGCCAGCTCACCAAGGACAGTTAGCACAGATACGCAGTATTTT
CDR3: CASSPRTVSTDTQYF

D: NA
size: few
V: TRBV5-4
J: TRBJ2-1
DNA: TGTGCCAGCAGCATCACCGGGAGCGGCACCTACAATGAGCAGTTCTTC
CDR3: CASSITGSGTYNEQFF

D: NA
size: NA
V: TRBV19
J: TRBJ1-1
DNA: TGTGCCAGTACCGGACTCACGAACACTGAAGCTTTCTTT
CDR3: CASTGLTNTEAFF

D: NA
size: NA
V: TRBV9
J: TRBJ2-6
DNA: TGTGCCAGCAGCGTAGGTGGCTCTGGGGCCAACGTCCTGACTTTC
CDR3: CASSVGGSGANVLTF

D: NA
size: NA
V: TRBV4-1
J: TRBJ1-4
DNA: TGCGCCAGCAGCCAAGAGACTGTTTGGGGGAGCGAGCGCGAAAAACTGTTTTTT
CDR3: CASSQETVWGSEREKLFF

D: TRBD2
size: NA
V: TRBV23-1
J: TRBJ2-2
DNA: TGCGCCAGCAGTCTCGATCCTAGCGGGAGGCCCCTCGGGCCCGGGGAGCTGTTTTTT
CDR3: CASSLDPSGRPLGPGELFF

D: NA
size: once
V: TRBV6-5
J: TRBJ2-7
DNA: TGTGCCAGCAGCTCTCAGAGGAGCGAGCAGTACTTC
CDR3: CASSSQRSEQYF

D: NA
size: NA
V: TRBV29-1
J: TRBJ1-5
DNA: TGCAGCGTTTACACTGGGGGCAGCAATCAGCCCCAGCATTTT
CDR3: CSVYTGGSNQPQHF

D: NA
size: NA
V: TRBV4-3
J: TRBJ2-2
DNA: TGCGCCAGCAGCCGGGGATCCGCGGAGGGAGCGGCCGGGGAGCTGTTTTTT
CDR3: CASSRGSAEGAAGELFF

D: TRBD1
size: once
V: TRBV29-1
J: TRBJ2-2
DNA: TGCAGCGTTTCCCCTCAGGCAGGGGGTCACGGGGAGCTGTTTTTT
CDR3: CSVSPQAGGHGELFF

D: NA
size: NA
V: TRBV30
J: TRBJ1-1
DNA: TGTGCCTGGGGCCCGGGGGGGTTGGCCACTGAAGCTTTCTTT
CDR3: CAWGPGGLATEAFF

D: NA
size: NA
V: TRBV6-4
J: TRBJ1-2
DNA: TGTGCCAGCAGTGACTCGTTCAGGGTTTCCAACTATGGCTACACCTTC
CDR3: CASSDSFRVSNYGYTF

D: TRBD2
size: NA
V: TRBV14
J: TRBJ2-7
DNA: TGTGCCAGCAGCCCCACGGGACTAGCGGGAGCCACCGTCCTAAGAAGGGAGCAGTACTTC
CDR3: CASSPTGLAGATVLRREQYF

D: TRBD2
size: NA
V: TRBV19
J: TRBJ2-2
DNA: TGTGCCAGTAGTATAGCCCGACTAGCGGGAGTTTTCGGGGAGCTGTTTTTT
CDR3: CASSIARLAGVFGELFF

D: NA
size: NA
V: TRBV19
J: TRBJ1-3
DNA: TGTGCCAGTAGTGACGGGGGCTCTGGAAACACCATATATTTT
CDR3: CASSDGGSGNTIYF

D: NA
size: NA
V: TRBV5-4
J: TRBJ2-1
DNA: TGTGCCAGCAGCTTGGTTGGCAGGGGGGACAATGAGCAGTTCTTC
CDR3: CASSLVGRGDNEQFF

D: NA
size: NA
V: TRBV5-6
J: TRBJ2-3
DNA: TGTGCCAGCAGCCACGGGCAGGGACGGACAGATACGCAGTATTTT
CDR3: CASSHGQGRTDTQYF

D: NA
size: NA
V: TRBV2
J: TRBJ2-6
DNA: TGTGCCAGCAAGGGTGCTGGGGCCAACGTCCTGACTTTC
CDR3: CASKGAGANVLTF

D: TRBD1
size: NA
V: TRBV11-3
J: TRBJ2-3
DNA: TGTGCCAGCAGCGCGGCACAGGGGGTGAAAGATACGCAGTATTTT
CDR3: CASSAAQGVKDTQYF

D: NA
size: NA
V: TRBV10-3
J: TRBJ2-7
DNA: TGTGCCATCAGTGAGGGGGGACGGAGCTACGAGCAGTACTTC
CDR3: CAISEGGRSYEQYF

D: NA
size: NA
V: TRBV21-1
J: TRBJ1-2
DNA: TGTGCCAGCAGCAAAGTTGGGACAGGGAGATTTAATAACTATGGCTACACCTTC
CDR3: CASSKVGTGRFNNYGYTF

D: TRBD2
size: NA
V: TRBV7-2
J: TRBJ2-3
DNA: TGTGCCAGCAGCCAAGGACTAGCGGGAACAGATACGCAGTATTTT
CDR3: CASSQGLAGTDTQYF

D: NA
size: NA
V: TRBV5-1
J: TRBJ2-3
DNA: TGCGCCAGCAGCGTAGCCGATTTGTCAGATACGCAGTATTTT
CDR3: CASSVADLSDTQYF

D: NA
size: NA
V: TRBV5-1
J: TRBJ2-1
DNA: TGCGCCAGCAGCTTGGCGCCTACCGCCGTCAATGAGCAGTTCTTC
CDR3: CASSLAPTAVNEQFF

D: NA
size: NA
V: TRBV5-1
J: TRBJ2-1
DNA: TGCGCCAGCAGCGGGGGGACCCCTTACAATGAGCAGTTCTTC
CDR3: CASSGGTPYNEQFF

D: NA
size: NA
V: TRBV9
J: TRBJ2-3
DNA: TGTGCCAGCAGTCAATATACTCGGGGTACTAGCACAGATACGCAGTATTTT
CDR3: CASSQYTRGTSTDTQYF

D: TRBD2
size: NA
V: TRBV9
J: TRBJ2-5
DNA: TGTGCCAGCAGCGTAGGTGTTAGCGGGAGCGGAGAGACCCAGTACTTC
CDR3: CASSVGVSGSGETQYF

D: NA
size: NA
V: TRBV10-2
J: TRBJ1-5
DNA: TGCGCCAGCGGCGAAAACCAGCCCCAGCATTTT
CDR3: CASGENQPQHF

D: NA
size: NA
V: TRBV6-1
J: TRBJ2-1
DNA: TGTGCCAGCAGCCCGAACGTTGGTGAGCAGTTCTTC
CDR3: CASSPNVGEQFF

D: NA
size: NA
V: TRBV15
J: TRBJ1-2
DNA: TGTGCCACCAGCAGACTACAGGGTACTTCGAGCTATGGCTACACCTTC
CDR3: CATSRLQGTSSYGYTF

D: NA
size: once
V: TRBV30
J: TRBJ2-1
DNA: TGTGCCTCCAGAGAGTGGGCTAATGAGCAGTTCTTC
CDR3: CASREWANEQFF

D: NA
size: NA
V: TRBV13
J: TRBJ2-1
DNA: TGTGCCAGCAGCCTCACCGGGAGCTACAATGAGCAGTTCTTC
CDR3: CASSLTGSYNEQFF

D: TRBD2
size: NA
V: TRBV7-6
J: TRBJ2-5
DNA: TGTGCCAGCAGCTTGGGGACTAGCGGATCAGGGACCCAGTACTTC
CDR3: CASSLGTSGSGTQYF

D: NA
size: NA
V: TRBV11-3
J: TRBJ2-7
DNA: TGTGCCAGCAGTTTTCTCATGGGGGAGCAGTACTTC
CDR3: CASSFLMGEQYF

D: NA
size: NA
V: TRBV7-2
J: TRBJ1-1
DNA: TGTGCCAGCAGCTTAGTCCAGGGACATAGGAGCACTGAAGCTTTCTTT
CDR3: CASSLVQGHRSTEAFF

D: NA
size: few
V: TRBV7-8
J: TRBJ2-7
DNA: TGTGCCAGCAGCCTCTCCTACGAGCAGTACTTC
CDR3: CASSLSYEQYF

D: TRBD2
size: NA
V: TRBV27
J: TRBJ2-2
DNA: TGTGCCAGCAGCCCCCGACTAGCGGGAGTTTCCGGGGAGCTGTTTTTT
CDR3: CASSPRLAGVSGELFF

D: NA
size: NA
V: TRBV5-5
J: TRBJ2-1
DNA: TGTGCCAGCAGCTTGGAGCCAGGCCCTGCGGGCAATGAGCAGTTCTTC
CDR3: CASSLEPGPAGNEQFF

D: TRBD1
size: NA
V: TRBV7-8
J: TRBJ1-1
DNA: TGTGCCAGCAGCTTCTTTCAGGGGGCCAACACTGAAGCTTTCTTT
CDR3: CASSFFQGANTEAFF

D: TRBD1
size: NA
V: TRBV4-2
J: TRBJ2-1
DNA: TGTGCCAGCAGCCAAGTGACAGGGGGTTTCAATGAGCAGTTCTTC
CDR3: CASSQVTGGFNEQFF

D: TRBD1
size: NA
V: TRBV6-5
J: TRBJ1-1
DNA: TGTGCCAGCAGCTCCCGGACAGGTTCCACTGAAGCTTTCTTT
CDR3: CASSSRTGSTEAFF

D: NA
size: NA
V: TRBV4-1
J: TRBJ2-4
DNA: TGCGCCAGCAGCCAAGCAGGGGTCCAAAACATTCAGTACTTC
CDR3: CASSQAGVQNIQYF

D: NA
size: NA
V: TRBV15
J: TRBJ1-5
DNA: TGTGCCACCAGCAGAGATAAGGGCAATCAGCCCCAGCATTTT
CDR3: CATSRDKGNQPQHF

D: NA
size: NA
V: TRBV7-8
J: TRBJ1-5
DNA: TGTGCCAGCAGCTTACAGGGAAATCAGCCCCAGCATTTT
CDR3: CASSLQGNQPQHF

D: NA
size: NA
V: TRBV21-1
J: TRBJ1-5
DNA: TGTGCCAGCAGCCGCCCACAGTTCGGTAGAGACAATCAGCCCCAGCATTTT
CDR3: CASSRPQFGRDNQPQHF

D: TRBD1
size: NA
V: TRBV4-1
J: TRBJ1-3
DNA: TGCGCCAGCAGCCAAGTATGGGTCAGGGGGGCCTCTGGAAACACCATATATTTT
CDR3: CASSQVWVRGASGNTIYF

D: TRBD1
size: NA
V: TRBV27
J: TRBJ1-1
DNA: TGTGCCAGCAGTTTAGGGTACTCGACAGGGGGATACCTGAACACTGAAGCTTTCTTT
CDR3: CASSLGYSTGGYLNTEAFF

D: NA
size: NA
V: TRBV18
J: TRBJ2-2
DNA: TGTGCCAGCTCACCATATGAGGGCACCGGGGAGCTGTTTTTT
CDR3: CASSPYEGTGELFF

D: TRBD1
size: few
V: TRBV5-4
J: TRBJ1-2
DNA: TGTGCCAGCAGCTTGGTCGGACAGGGGGCTAGTGGCTACACCTTC
CDR3: CASSLVGQGASGYTF

D: TRBD2
size: NA
V: TRBV5-1
J: TRBJ2-7
DNA: TGCGCCAGCAGCGGGGCCCCTAGGCGGGAGATCTACGAGCAGTACTTC
CDR3: CASSGAPRREIYEQYF

D: NA
size: NA
V: TRBV23-1
J: TRBJ1-5
DNA: TGCGCCAGCACCCCCATCCCTAGCGGGGGGAGGGGCCAGCCCCAGCATTTT
CDR3: CASTPIPSGGRGQPQHF

D: NA
size: NA
V: TRBV5-1
J: TRBJ2-3
DNA: TGCGCCAGCAGCTCCGGAGGGGGGGAGACAGATACGCAGTATTTT
CDR3: CASSSGGGETDTQYF

D: NA
size: NA
V: TRBV19
J: TRBJ1-1
DNA: TGTGCCAGTAGGGGGTATACTGAAGCTTTCTTT
CDR3: CASRGYTEAFF

D: NA
size: NA
V: TRBV10-1
J: TRBJ2-2
DNA: TGCGCCAGCAGATCGACAGAACCCACCGGGGAGCTGTTTTTT
CDR3: CASRSTEPTGELFF

D: NA
size: NA
V: TRBV29-1
J: TRBJ2-3
DNA: TGCAGCGTTGTGACGGACACAGATACGCAGTATTTT
CDR3: CSVVTDTDTQYF